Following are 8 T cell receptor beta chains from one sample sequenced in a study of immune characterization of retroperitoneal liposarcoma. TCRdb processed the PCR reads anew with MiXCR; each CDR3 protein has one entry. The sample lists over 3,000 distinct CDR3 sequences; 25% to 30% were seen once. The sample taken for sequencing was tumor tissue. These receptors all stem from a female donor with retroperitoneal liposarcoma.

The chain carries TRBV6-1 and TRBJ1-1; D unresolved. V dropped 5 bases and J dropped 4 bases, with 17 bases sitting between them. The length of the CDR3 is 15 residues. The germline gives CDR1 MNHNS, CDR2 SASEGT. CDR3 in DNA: TGTGCCAGCAGTTCGGAGTTCCGGACGAGCACTGAAGCTTTCTTT. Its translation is CASSSEFRTSTEAFF.

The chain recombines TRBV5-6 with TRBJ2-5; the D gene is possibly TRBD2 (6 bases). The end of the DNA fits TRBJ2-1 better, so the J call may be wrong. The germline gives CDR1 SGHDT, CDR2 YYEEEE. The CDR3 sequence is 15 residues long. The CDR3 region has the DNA TGTGCCAGCCTTCGGAGGGGAACCTCCTACAATGAGCAGTTCTTC. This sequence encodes CASLRRGTSYNEQFF.

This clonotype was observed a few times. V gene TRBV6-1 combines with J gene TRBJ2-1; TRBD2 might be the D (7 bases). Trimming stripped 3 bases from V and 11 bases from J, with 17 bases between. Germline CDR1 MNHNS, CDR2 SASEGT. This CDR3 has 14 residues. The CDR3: CASSDRGASVKQFF. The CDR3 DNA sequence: TGTGCCAGCAGTGATCGGGGGGCCAGCGTTAAGCAGTTCTTC.

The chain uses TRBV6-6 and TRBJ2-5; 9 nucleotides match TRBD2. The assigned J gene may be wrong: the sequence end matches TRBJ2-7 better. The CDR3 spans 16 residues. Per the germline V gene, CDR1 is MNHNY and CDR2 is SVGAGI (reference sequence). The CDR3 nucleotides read TGTGCCAGCAGTTACCAAACCCTAGCGGGACCCTACGAGCAGTACTTC. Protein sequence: CASSYQTLAGPYEQYF.

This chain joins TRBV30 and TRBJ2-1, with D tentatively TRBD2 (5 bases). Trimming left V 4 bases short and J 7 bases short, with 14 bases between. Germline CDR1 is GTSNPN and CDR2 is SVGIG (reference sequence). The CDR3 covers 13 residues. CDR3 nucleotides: TGTGCCTGGACCCTGGTCCGGGGTAATGAGCAGTTCTTC. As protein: CAWTLVRGNEQFF.

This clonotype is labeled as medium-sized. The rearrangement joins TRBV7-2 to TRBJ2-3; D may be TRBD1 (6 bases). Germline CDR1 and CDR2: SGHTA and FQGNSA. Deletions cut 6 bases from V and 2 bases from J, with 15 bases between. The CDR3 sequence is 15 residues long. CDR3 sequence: CASSYRAVSTDTQYF. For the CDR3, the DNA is TGTGCCAGCAGTTACAGGGCGGTTTCCACAGATACGCAGTATTTT.

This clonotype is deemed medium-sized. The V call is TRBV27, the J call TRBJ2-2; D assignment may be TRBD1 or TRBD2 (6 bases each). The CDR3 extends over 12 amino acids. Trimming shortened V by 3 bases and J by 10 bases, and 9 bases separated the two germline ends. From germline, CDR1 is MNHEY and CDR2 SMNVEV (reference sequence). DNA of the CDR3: TGTGCCAGCAGTTTCGGGGGCGCGGAGCTGTTTTTT. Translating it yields CASSFGGAELFF.

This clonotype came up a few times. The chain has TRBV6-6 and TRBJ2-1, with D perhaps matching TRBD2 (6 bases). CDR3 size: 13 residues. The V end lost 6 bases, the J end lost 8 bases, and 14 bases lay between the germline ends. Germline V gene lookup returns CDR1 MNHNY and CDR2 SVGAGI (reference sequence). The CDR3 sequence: CASRREYRYEQFF. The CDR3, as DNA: TGTGCCAGCAGACGGGAGTATCGCTATGAGCAGTTCTTC.